The 32 T cell receptor beta chains in this list originate from one sample, sequenced in a study of cytomegalovirus exposure and HLA in healthy donors. This PCR relied on a set of 60 Vbeta primers and 13 Jbeta primers. Produced via immunoSEQ multiplex PCR; TCRdb's table is partial and in-frame only. The sample shows approximately 140,000 clones, 88% of them seen only once. What was sequenced was PBMCs. The receptors originated from a woman between 40 and 50 years old in good health and CMV-seronegative.

The chain couples TRBV11-2 to TRBJ1-1, with a weak D call TRBD1 (6 bases). This CDR3 comprises 13 residues. With 4 bases removed from V and 4 bases from J, the gap between germline ends came to 10 bases. The V gene's germline CDR1 is SGHAT and CDR2 FQNNGV. The CDR3 DNA sequence: TGTGCCAGCAGCTCAGGGGTGGGCACTGAAGCTTTCTTT. It yields the protein CASSSGVGTEAFF.

The rearrangement links TRBV6-1 to TRBJ2-5; 13 bases agree with TRBD2. The CDR3 totals 17 residues. Trimming took 2 bases from V and 4 from J; bases not matched to a gene: 7. Germline V lookup: CDR1 MNHNS, CDR2 SASEGT. CDR3 loop: CASSEPGLAGKAETQYF. The CDR3 region has the DNA TGTGCCAGCAGTGAACCGGGACTAGCGGGAAAGGCAGAGACCCAGTACTTC.

The V call is TRBV7-6, the J call TRBJ2-7; TRBD2 might be the D (5 bases). Trimming stripped 5 bases from V and 0 bases from J, with 11 bases between. This CDR3 is built from 14 residues. CDR1 and CDR2 (germline): SGHVS, FNYEAQ. In DNA, the CDR3 is TGTGCCAGCAGCCCCACCGGGATCTCCTACGAGCAGTACTTC. It is translated as CASSPTGISYEQYF.

V gene TRBV10-3 combines with J gene TRBJ2-5; a weak D match, TRBD1 (7 bases). The J call could be wrong; TRBJ2-7 is a better fit for the DNA end. CDR3 length: 13 amino acids. In germline, CDR1 is ENHRY, CDR2 SYGVKD. CDR3 sequence reads: CAISPQGGNEQYF. CDR3 coding DNA: TGTGCCATCAGCCCCCAGGGGGGTAACGAGCAGTACTTC.

The V and J genes are TRBV11-3 and TRBJ1-1; weak D call: TRBD1 (5 bases). V lost 5 bases to trimming and J lost 4 bases, with 20 bases between them. The CDR3 loop spans 16 amino acids. CDR1 SGHNT and CDR2 YENEEA come from the germline V gene. DNA for the CDR3: TGTGCCAGCAGCCCGCACCCCAGGGTCGGGGGCACTGAAGCTTTCTTT. Translating gives CASSPHPRVGGTEAFF. Combining the CDR3 with reference TRBV11-3 and TRBJ1-1 gives the whole variable domain EAGVVQSPRYKIIEKKQPVAFWCNPISGHNTLYWYLQNLGQGPELLIRYENEEAVDDSQLPKDRFSAERLKGVDSTLKIQPAELGDSAVYLCASSPHPRVGGTEAFFGQGTRLTVV.

The J gene is TRBJ2-1, the V gene TRBV5-1; 13 nucleotides match TRBD2. Germline CDR1 SGHRS, CDR2 YFSETQ. J was trimmed by 9 bases and V by 4 bases; bases with no gene match: 7. The CDR3 is 15 residues long. CDR3 DNA: TGCGCCAGCAGCGCCGGACTAGCGGGAGTGGGTGAGCAGTTCTTC. Protein product: CASSAGLAGVGEQFF. Using reference TRBV5-1 and TRBJ2-1 for the parts outside the CDR3, the full variable domain is KAGVTQTPRYLIKTRGQQVTLSCSPISGHRSVSWYQQTPGQGLQFLFEYFSETQRNKGNFPGRFSGRQFSNSRSEMNVSTLELGDSALYLCASSAGLAGVGEQFFGPGTRLTVL.

V and J are TRBV7-9 and TRBJ2-1; D is possibly TRBD1 (5 bases). The germline V gene has CDR1 SEHNR and CDR2 FQNEAQ (reference sequence). The CDR3 sequence is 14 residues long. V was clipped by 4 bases and J by 3 bases, with 10 bases between them. CDR3 loop: CASSWTPDYNEQFF. DNA for the CDR3: TGTGCCAGCAGCTGGACACCGGACTACAATGAGCAGTTCTTC. Drawing the rest from reference TRBV7-9 and TRBJ2-1, the complete variable domain is DTGVSQNPRHKITKRGQNVTFRCDPISEHNRLYWYRQTLGQGPEFLTYFQNEAQLEKSRLLSDRFSAERPKGSFSTLEIQRTEQGDSAMYLCASSWTPDYNEQFFGPGTRLTVL.

The CDR3 loop reads CASSGTSGAYNEQFF. The CDR3 bases are TGTGCCAGCAGTGGAACTAGCGGGGCCTACAATGAGCAGTTCTTC. The chain uses TRBV6-4 and TRBJ2-1, with 10 positions matching TRBD2. The V gene end was trimmed by 4 bases and the J gene end by 2 bases; junction bases not matched to a gene: 2. This CDR3 spans 15 amino acids. The V gene's germline CDR1 is MRHNA and CDR2 SNTAGT.

The chain is built from TRBV5-1 and TRBJ2-7; D possibly corresponds to TRBD1 (5 bases). V was pared by 2 bases and J by 1 base, with 13 bases between. The CDR3 contains 15 residues. Per the germline V gene, CDR1 is SGHRS and CDR2 is YFSETQ. The CDR3 region has the DNA TGCGCCAGCAGCTTTGGGCAGGGCACTTCCTACGAGCAGTACTTC. Translating it yields CASSFGQGTSYEQYF. The full variable domain, with the rest looked up from reference TRBV5-1 and TRBJ2-7, is KAGVTQTPRYLIKTRGQQVTLSCSPISGHRSVSWYQQTPGQGLQFLFEYFSETQRNKGNFPGRFSGRQFSNSRSEMNVSTLELGDSALYLCASSFGQGTSYEQYFGPGTRLTVT.

The count of this clone is one. J is TRBJ2-1 and V is TRBV2; no clear D. Trimming removed 5 bases from V and 0 bases from J, with 11 bases in between. From germline, CDR1 is SNHLY and CDR2 FYNNEI. The CDR3 runs 15 residues. The CDR3 DNA reads as TGTGCCAGCAGTCCTTTTGTTTACTCCTACAATGAGCAGTTCTTC. This gives the protein CASSPFVYSYNEQFF.

This chain joins TRBV19 and TRBJ2-3, with no clear D. From germline, CDR1 is LNHDA and CDR2 SQIVND (reference sequence). V shed 11 bases and J shed 4 bases, with 10 bases lying between them. The CDR3 length is 11 residues. The DNA of the CDR3 is TGTGCCCCCAGTCGCCCAGATACGCAGTATTTT. Protein sequence: CAPSRPDTQYF.

About this clone itself: The germline gene is not matched at one end of the junction; a read error may be the cause. J is TRBJ2-7 and V is TRBV5-4; no reliable D call. The germline CDR1 and CDR2 sequences are SGHNT and YYREEE (reference sequence). The CDR3 totals 15 residues. The CDR3 reads CASSQEATGSYEQYF. The CDR3 DNA reads TGCGCCAGCAGCCAAGAGGCGACGGGCTCCTACGAGCAGTACTTC.

This chain joins TRBV6-5 and TRBJ2-1; 7 bases are shared with TRBD1. The junction had 10 bases not matched to a gene; V was cut back by 4 bases and J by 7 bases. This CDR3 region has 15 residues. From germline, CDR1 is MNHEY and CDR2 SVGAGI. CDR3 protein: CASSSPRTGHNEQFF. The CDR3 region has the DNA TGTGCCAGCAGTTCGCCGAGGACAGGACATAATGAGCAGTTCTTC.

A note on this clone: One end of the junction is discordant with germline, which a read error may explain. V is TRBV7-9 and J is TRBJ2-7, with D possibly being TRBD2 (5 bases). The CDR3 runs 13 residues. CDR1 SEHNR and CDR2 FQNEAQ come from the germline V gene (reference sequence). CDR3 bases: TGTTCCAGCAGCTTAAAGGAGGACCACGAGCAGTACTTC. Residues: CSSSLKEDHEQYF.

This chain uses TRBV2 with TRBJ1-5; 7 bases match TRBD1. V lost 8 bases to trimming and J lost 0 bases; unmatched junction nucleotides: 4. Germline-derived CDR1 and CDR2 are SNHLY and FYNNEI. The CDR3 is made up of 14 amino acids. CDR3 DNA sequence: TGTGCCAGCGATGGACAGGCTAGCAATCAGCCCCAGCATTTT. It yields the protein CASDGQASNQPQHF.

This clone was recorded a few times. The chain links TRBV4-1 to TRBJ2-3; perhaps TRBD1 as D (5 bases). V was clipped by 0 bases and J by 4 bases, with 14 bases between them. Germline CDR1 and CDR2: MGHRA and YSYEKL. The CDR3 is 16 residues long. The CDR3 bases are TGCGCCAGCAGCCAAGACGAGTGGGGCCCAGCAGATACGCAGTATTTT. Translation: CASSQDEWGPADTQYF.

The chain uses TRBV29-1 and TRBJ2-7, with 7 nucleotides matching TRBD2. The CDR3 sequence is 14 residues long. Germline-derived CDR1 and CDR2 are SQVTM and ANQGSEA. The ends lost 1 base at V and 2 bases at J; junction bases unmatched: 5. As DNA, the CDR3 is TGCAGCGTTGAAGGACTAGCTGGTGCCTACGAGCAGTACTTC. Its protein product is CSVEGLAGAYEQYF.

The chain recombines TRBV6-5 with TRBJ1-1; the D is unclear. The germline gives CDR1 MNHEY, CDR2 SVGAGI. The CDR3 is 11 amino acids. V gave up 4 bases and J gave up 9 bases, with 9 bases separating them. The CDR3 sequence is CASSFREQAFF. CDR3 bases: TGTGCCAGCAGTTTTAGAGAACAAGCTTTCTTT.

V usage is TRBV28 and J usage is TRBJ1-1; 7 bases match TRBD1. V was clipped by 2 bases and J by 5 bases; unmatched bases: 2. The CDR3 has 13 residues. Germline CDR1 is MDHEN and CDR2 is SYDVKM. The CDR3: CASSLNRGTEAFF. CDR3 coding DNA: TGTGCCAGCAGTTTAAACAGGGGAACTGAAGCTTTCTTT.

This clone appeared a single time. The V call is TRBV5-1, the J call TRBJ2-2; 7 positions agree with TRBD2. CDR1 SGHRS and CDR2 YFSETQ come from the germline V gene. After removal of 1 base from V and 9 bases from J, the junction contained 15 bases not matched to a gene. The CDR3 contains 17 residues. The CDR3 here is CASSLPARGSPRRELFF. The CDR3, as DNA: TGCGCCAGCAGCTTGCCCGCTCGCGGGAGTCCCCGCCGGGAGCTGTTTTTT.

The chain uses TRBV7-2 and TRBJ2-7; D gene ambiguous. CDR1 and CDR2 from the germline V gene are SGHTA and FQGNSA. The CDR3 extends over 13 amino acids. The germline V and J ends were trimmed by 5 bases and 9 bases, with 17 bases remaining between them. The chain's CDR3 is CASSPSTSSGQYF. In DNA, the CDR3 is TGTGCCAGCAGCCCTTCGACTTCATCTGGGCAGTACTTC.

The CDR3 coding sequence is TGTGCCAGCAGCCAAGAACATATGGAGGGACAGGGGAGCAATGAGCAGTTCTTC. Protein: CASSQEHMEGQGSNEQFF. The rearrangement joins TRBV4-2 to TRBJ2-1; 10 positions match TRBD1. J was trimmed by 6 bases and V by 0 bases; bases with no gene match: 11. Germline CDR1 reads LGHNA; CDR2 reads YNFKEQ. This CDR3 contains 18 residues.

The chain employs TRBV6-6 and TRBJ2-5, with a tentative D call TRBD1 (6 bases). The CDR3 length is 14 residues. The germline CDR1 and CDR2 sequences are MNHNY and SVGAGI (reference sequence). Trimming pared 7 bases from V and 3 bases from J, leaving 15 bases between. CDR3 sequence (DNA): TGTGCCAGCAAACTCTCCGGGACAAAAGAGACCCAGTACTTC. Residues: CASKLSGTKETQYF.

The chain has TRBV4-3 and TRBJ1-3; a weak D match, TRBD1 (6 bases). The germline CDR1 and CDR2 sequences are LGHNA and YSLEER. V was clipped by 1 base and J by 0 bases, with 13 bases between them. The CDR3 contains 17 residues. The chain's CDR3 is CASSQAGQYFSGNTIYF. As DNA, the CDR3 is TGCGCCAGCAGCCAAGCTGGACAGTACTTCTCTGGAAACACCATATATTTT.

The rearrangement links TRBV10-3 to TRBJ1-5; no reliable D call. The ends were cut back, 10 bases at V and 8 bases at J, with 18 bases in the middle. CDR3 size: 13 residues. Germline CDR1 is ENHRY and CDR2 is SYGVKD. The CDR3 loop is CATRGPGLKPQHF. CDR3 DNA: TGTGCCACCCGAGGACCCGGACTTAAGCCCCAGCATTTT.

V usage is TRBV23-1 and J usage is TRBJ1-5; D remains unclear. TRBV23-1 is identified as an open reading frame with a role that is uncertain. The CDR3 sequence is 16 residues long. The germline V and J ends were trimmed by 0 bases and 9 bases, with 18 bases remaining between them. CDR3 in amino acids: CASSQSIATAYRPQHF. The CDR3 region has the DNA TGCGCCAGCAGTCAATCAATCGCCACCGCATATAGGCCCCAGCATTTT.

V gene TRBV11-2 combines with J gene TRBJ2-1; 8 bases line up with TRBD2. Trimming took 4 bases from V and 8 from J; bases not matched to a gene: 7. Germline CDR1 and CDR2: SGHAT and FQNNGV. The CDR3 is made up of 14 amino acids. Written as DNA, the CDR3 is TGTGCCAGCAGCTCAGGACTAGCCGTCTATGAGCAGTTCTTC. Its translation: CASSSGLAVYEQFF.

This clone has a single count. The chain employs TRBV11-2 and TRBJ1-1, with D perhaps matching TRBD1 (5 bases). V dropped 5 bases and J dropped 1 base, with 8 bases sitting between them. The CDR3 is made up of 13 amino acids. Looked up from germline, CDR1 is SGHAT and CDR2 is FQNNGV. The DNA of the CDR3 is TGTGCCAGCAGCGCCAGGGAGAACACTGAAGCTTTCTTT. Translated: CASSARENTEAFF.

This rearrangement joins TRBV6-4 to TRBJ2-1; TRBD2 matches at 7 bases. V lost 5 bases, J lost 0 bases, and 10 bases stayed unmatched. The CDR3 sequence is 17 residues long. Germline assignment: CDR1 MRHNA and CDR2 SNTAGT. CDR3 coding DNA: TGTGCCAGCAGTTCTGAGGCGGGACTAAGCTCCTACAATGAGCAGTTCTTC. Residues: CASSSEAGLSSYNEQFF.

The chain has TRBV6-5 and TRBJ1-2, with 9 bases fitting TRBD1. Germline CDR1 reads MNHEY; CDR2 reads SVGAGI. The CDR3 spans 16 residues. The V segment lost 2 bases and the J segment 3 bases; nucleotides outside the gene matches: 7. CDR3 protein: CASSYRGQGSYYGYTF. The CDR3 DNA reads as TGTGCCAGCAGTTACCGGGGACAGGGATCTTACTATGGCTACACCTTC.

This clone appeared a few times. The chain is built from TRBV4-3 and TRBJ2-7, with TRBD2 matching 10 bases. This CDR3 has 20 residues. V lost 2 bases to trimming and J lost 3 bases; unmatched junction nucleotides: 19. The V gene's germline CDR1 is LGHNA and CDR2 YSLEER. CDR3 sequence reads: CASSQILPSGSATEGYEQYF. The CDR3 DNA sequence: TGCGCCAGCAGCCAAATACTGCCTAGCGGGAGCGCGACCGAGGGCTACGAGCAGTACTTC.

V and J are TRBV7-9 and TRBJ1-6; possibly TRBD1 for D (6 bases). V was cut by 2 bases and J by 5 bases, with 10 bases left in between. Germline lookup yields CDR1 SEHNR and CDR2 FQNEAQ (reference sequence). This CDR3 has 15 residues. The CDR3 DNA is TGTGCCAGCAGCTTACGACAGGTGGATAATTCACCCCTCCACTTT. This sequence encodes CASSLRQVDNSPLHF.